This T cell receptor beta chain was found in a study of T cells in Graves' hyperthyroidism and ophthalmopathy. This clonotype was found a few times. Its antigen is still unknown. Findings of the study overall: Using 13 V-J features, a model discriminated ophthalmopathy from stable hyperthyroidism. Within blood appeared most thyroid clonotypes that had expanded above 0.001.

Authors of the study amplified TCR beta CDR3 regions from RNA transcripts. An initial round of RT-PCR targeting the TCR CDR3 relied on the HTBI primer set. TCRdb called the multiplex PCR reads again in MiXCR, with one record for every CDR3 protein. In the table there are 650,000 to 800,000 distinct CDR3 sequences, 45% of which are singletons. The CDR3 has 13 amino acids. V shed 5 bases and J shed 5 bases, with 10 bases lying between them. Material for sequencing was peripheral blood or thyroid tissue (not recorded which). The rearrangement uses TRBV12-3 or TRBV12-4 and TRBJ1-5; maybe TRBD1 (6 bases). This receptor was obtained from an adult man with Graves' disease, either hyperthyroidism or ophthalmopathy (not recorded which). This chain's CDR3 is CASSDRIDQPQHF. As DNA, the CDR3 is TGTGCCAGCAGTGACAGGATTGATCAGCCCCAGCATTTT.